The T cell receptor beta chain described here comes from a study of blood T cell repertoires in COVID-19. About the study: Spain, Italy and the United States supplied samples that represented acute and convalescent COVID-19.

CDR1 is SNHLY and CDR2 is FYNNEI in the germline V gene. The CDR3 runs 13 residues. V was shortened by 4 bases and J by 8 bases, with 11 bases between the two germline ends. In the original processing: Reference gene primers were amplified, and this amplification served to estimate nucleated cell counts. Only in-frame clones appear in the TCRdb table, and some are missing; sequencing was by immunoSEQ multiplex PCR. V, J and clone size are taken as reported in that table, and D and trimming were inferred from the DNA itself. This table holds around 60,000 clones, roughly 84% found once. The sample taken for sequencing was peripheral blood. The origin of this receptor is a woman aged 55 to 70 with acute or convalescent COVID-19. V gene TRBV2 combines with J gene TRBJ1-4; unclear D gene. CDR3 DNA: TGTGCCAGCAGTGGGGTCCTGCGGGAAAAACTGTTTTTT. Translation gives CASSGVLREKLFF.